The 5 T cell receptor beta chains below were found in one sample sequenced in a study of neurological immune-mediated disorders (dated by TCRdb to about 2019). Receptors were amplified or captured by 5' RACE. Sequencing relied on an Illumina HiSeq 2500. TCRdb applied fastp at Q25 and MiXCR to the public reads, then kept only in-frame beta chains. Each entry merges the rows of one CDR3 protein and shows their most common DNA and genes. In this sample the table shows roughly 25,000 distinct CDR3 sequences, about 2.6% of which occur a single time. 2% to 2.5% of the sample comes from the top ten. The sequencing input was PBMCs. These receptors all come from a woman between 50 and 59 years old with multiple sclerosis.

This clonotype is medium-sized by share. One end of the junction varies from germline; a read error may be responsible. The chain is built from TRBV5-1 and TRBJ2-7; D ambiguous. CDR1 and CDR2 (germline): SGHRS, YFSETQ. CDR3 length: 12 amino acids. CDR3 residues: CASSRDSYEQYF. CDR3 nucleotide sequence: TGTGCCAGCAGCAGAGACTCCTACGAGCAGTACTTC.

This clonotype was detected only a few times. The chain links TRBV11-2 to TRBJ2-7, with D unclear. V lost 1 base and J lost 5, with 12 bases in between. Germline CDR1 reads SGHAT; CDR2 reads FQNNGV. This CDR3 spans 14 amino acids. The CDR3: CASSLGGNVNEQYF. The DNA of the CDR3 is TGTGCCAGCAGCTTAGGGGGTAACGTGAACGAGCAGTACTTC.

This clonotype was picked up many times. The chain links TRBV5-6 to TRBJ2-2; D not certain. The germline V gene encodes CDR1 SGHDT and CDR2 YYEEEE. The ends were cut back, 1 base at V and 0 bases at J, with 10 bases in the middle. The CDR3 runs to 16 residues. The CDR3 loop reads CASSLYGTANTGELFF. The DNA for the CDR3 is TGTGCCAGCAGCTTGTATGGAACTGCGAACACCGGGGAGCTGTTTTTT.

As for this clonotype: No conserved phenylalanine or tryptophan is present at the end of the CDR3, so a read error is the likely explanation. The chain employs TRBV5-1 and TRBJ1-4, with 9 bases that match TRBD1. CDR3 size: 15 residues. CDR1 and CDR2 from the germline V gene are SGHRS and YFSETQ. Trimming at V came to 2 bases and at J to 6 bases, leaving 5 bases not matched to a gene. The CDR3 here is CASSLDRGMDEKLFN. In nucleotides, the CDR3 is TGCGCCAGCAGCTTAGACAGGGGGATGGATGAAAAACTGTTTAAT.

This clonotype was detected ten times or more. V gene TRBV20-1 combines with J gene TRBJ1-1; TRBD1 might be the D (5 bases). The V gene's germline CDR1 is DFQATT and CDR2 SNEGSKA (reference sequence). V was pared by 0 bases and J by 10 bases, with 15 bases between. This CDR3 is 13 amino acids long. CDR3 residues: CSAREWGGDPAFF. The CDR3 bases are TGCAGTGCTAGAGAGTGGGGGGGAGATCCAGCTTTCTTT.